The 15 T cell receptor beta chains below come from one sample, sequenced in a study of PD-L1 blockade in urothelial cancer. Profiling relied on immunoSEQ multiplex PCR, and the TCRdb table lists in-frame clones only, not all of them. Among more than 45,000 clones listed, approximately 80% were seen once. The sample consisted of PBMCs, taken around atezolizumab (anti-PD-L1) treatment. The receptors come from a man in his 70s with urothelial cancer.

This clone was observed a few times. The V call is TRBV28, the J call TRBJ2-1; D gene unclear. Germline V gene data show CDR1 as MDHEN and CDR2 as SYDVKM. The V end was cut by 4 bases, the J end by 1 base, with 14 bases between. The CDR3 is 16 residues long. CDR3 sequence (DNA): TGTGCCAGCAGTTCCTTTAACCGGAGATCCTACAATGAGCAGTTCTTC. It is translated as CASSSFNRRSYNEQFF.

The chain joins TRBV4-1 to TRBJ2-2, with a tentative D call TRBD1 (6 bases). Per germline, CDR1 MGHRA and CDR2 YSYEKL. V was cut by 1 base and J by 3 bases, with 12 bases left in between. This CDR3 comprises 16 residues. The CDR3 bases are TGCGCCAGCAGCCAAGGGGGGCACAGGGACACCGGGGAGCTGTTTTTT. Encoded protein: CASSQGGHRDTGELFF.

The CDR3 spells CASSPEIWTGGAGQGASPYGYTF. The CDR3 nucleotides are TGTGCCAGCTCACCGGAGATATGGACAGGGGGCGCGGGACAGGGGGCCTCTCCCTATGGCTACACCTTC. The rearrangement joins TRBV18 to TRBJ1-2, with 12 bases fitting TRBD1. The germline V gene has CDR1 KGHSH and CDR2 LQKENI. This CDR3 is built from 23 residues. J gave up 4 bases and V 3 bases, and 27 bases lay outside the gene matches.

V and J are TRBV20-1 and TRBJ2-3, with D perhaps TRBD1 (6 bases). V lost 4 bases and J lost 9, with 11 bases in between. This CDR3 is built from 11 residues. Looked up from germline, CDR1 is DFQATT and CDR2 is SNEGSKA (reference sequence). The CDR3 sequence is CSAIRGLTQYF. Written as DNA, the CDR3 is TGCAGTGCTATCAGGGGTCTCACGCAGTATTTT.

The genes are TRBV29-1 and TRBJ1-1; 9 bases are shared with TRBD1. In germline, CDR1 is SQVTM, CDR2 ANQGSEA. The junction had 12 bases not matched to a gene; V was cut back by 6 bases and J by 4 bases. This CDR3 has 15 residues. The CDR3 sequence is CSVNSQGALSTEAFF. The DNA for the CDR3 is TGCAGCGTCAACTCACAGGGGGCGCTGTCCACTGAAGCTTTCTTT.

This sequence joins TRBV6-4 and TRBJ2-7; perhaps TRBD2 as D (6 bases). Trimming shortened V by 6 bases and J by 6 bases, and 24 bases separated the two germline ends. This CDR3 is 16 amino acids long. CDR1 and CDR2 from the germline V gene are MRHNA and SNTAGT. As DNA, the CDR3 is TGTGCCAGCAGCGGCCCGGGGACTGGGCCTTCTGGCGAGCAGTACTTC. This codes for CASSGPGTGPSGEQYF.

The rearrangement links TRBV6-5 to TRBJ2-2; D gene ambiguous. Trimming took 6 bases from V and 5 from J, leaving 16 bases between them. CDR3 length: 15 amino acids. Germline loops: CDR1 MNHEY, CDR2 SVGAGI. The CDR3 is CASSQSQVRTGELFF. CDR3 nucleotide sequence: TGTGCCAGCAGCCAAAGCCAGGTCCGGACCGGGGAGCTGTTTTTT.

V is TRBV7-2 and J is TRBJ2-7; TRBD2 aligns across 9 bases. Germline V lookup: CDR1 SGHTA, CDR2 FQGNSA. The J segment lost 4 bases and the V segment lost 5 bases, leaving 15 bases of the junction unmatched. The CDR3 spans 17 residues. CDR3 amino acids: CASSPSPWLAGEYEQYF. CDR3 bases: TGTGCCAGCAGCCCTAGCCCATGGTTAGCGGGAGAGTACGAGCAGTACTTC.

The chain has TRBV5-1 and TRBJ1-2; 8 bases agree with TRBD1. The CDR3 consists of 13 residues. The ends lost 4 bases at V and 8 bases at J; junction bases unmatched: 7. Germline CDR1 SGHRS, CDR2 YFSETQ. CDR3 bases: TGCGCCAGCAGCCTCGGACAGGGCGACGGCTACACCTTC. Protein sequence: CASSLGQGDGYTF.

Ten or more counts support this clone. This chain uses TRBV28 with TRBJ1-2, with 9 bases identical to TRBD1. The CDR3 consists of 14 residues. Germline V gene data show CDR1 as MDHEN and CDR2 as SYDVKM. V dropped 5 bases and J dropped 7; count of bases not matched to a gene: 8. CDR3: CASSNRGQGRGYTF. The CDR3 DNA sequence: TGTGCCAGCAGTAACCGGGGACAGGGTCGTGGCTACACCTTC.

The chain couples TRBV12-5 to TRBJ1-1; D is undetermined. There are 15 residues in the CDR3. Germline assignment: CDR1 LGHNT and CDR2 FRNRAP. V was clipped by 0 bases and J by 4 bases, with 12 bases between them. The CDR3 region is CASGLVRSRSTEAFF. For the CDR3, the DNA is TGTGCTAGTGGTTTGGTCCGTTCGAGGTCCACTGAAGCTTTCTTT.

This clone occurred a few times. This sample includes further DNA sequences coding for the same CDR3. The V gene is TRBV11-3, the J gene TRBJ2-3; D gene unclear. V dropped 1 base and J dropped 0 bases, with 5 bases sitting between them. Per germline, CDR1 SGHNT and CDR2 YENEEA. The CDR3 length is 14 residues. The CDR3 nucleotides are TGTGCCAGCAGCTTAGGGGCTAGCACAGATACGCAGTATTTT. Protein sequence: CASSLGASTDTQYF.

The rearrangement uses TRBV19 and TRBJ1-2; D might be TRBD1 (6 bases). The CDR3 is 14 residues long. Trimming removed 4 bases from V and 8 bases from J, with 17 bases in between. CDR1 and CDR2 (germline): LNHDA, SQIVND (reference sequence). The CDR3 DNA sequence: TGTGCCAGTAGTAGCCGGGACACCGTATGGGGCTACACCTTC. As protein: CASSSRDTVWGYTF. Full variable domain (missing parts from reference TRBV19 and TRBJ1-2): DGGITQSPKYLFRKEGQNVTLSCEQNLNHDAMYWYRQDPGQGLRLIYYSQIVNDFQKGDIAEGYSVSREKKESFPLTVTSAQKNPTAFYLCASSSRDTVWGYTFGSGTRLTVV.

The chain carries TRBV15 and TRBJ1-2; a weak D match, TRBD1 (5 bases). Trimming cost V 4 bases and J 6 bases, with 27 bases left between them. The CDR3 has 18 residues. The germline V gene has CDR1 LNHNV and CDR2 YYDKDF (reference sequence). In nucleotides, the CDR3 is TGTGCCACCAGCATAGGCTCCAAGGGACTAAACGGGGTGAATGGCTACACCTTC. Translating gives CATSIGSKGLNGVNGYTF. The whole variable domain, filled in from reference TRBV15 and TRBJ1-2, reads DAMVIQNPRYQVTQFGKPVTLSCSQTLNHNVMYWYQQKSSQAPKLLFHYYDKDFNNEADTPDNFQSRRPNTSFCFLDIRSPGLGDTAMYLCATSIGSKGLNGVNGYTFGSGTRLTVV.

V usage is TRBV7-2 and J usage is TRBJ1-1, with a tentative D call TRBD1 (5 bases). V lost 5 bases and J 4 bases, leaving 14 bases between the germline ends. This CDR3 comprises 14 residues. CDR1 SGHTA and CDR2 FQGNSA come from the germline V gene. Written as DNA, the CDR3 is TGTGCCAGCAGCCGAGGCCCGGGGGGCACTGAAGCTTTCTTT. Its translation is CASSRGPGGTEAFF.